The 32 T cell receptor beta chains in this list originate from one sample, sequenced in a study of T cell responses to AZD1222 COVID-19 vaccine. Only in-frame clones appear in the TCRdb table, and some are missing; sequencing was by immunoSEQ multiplex PCR. The repertoire consists of roughly 120,000 clones, with approximately 85% occurring once and the leading ten covering around 1.6%. Material: peripheral blood, obtained on day 0 of AZD1222 vaccination. The receptor source for this set is an adult in good health.

The chain employs TRBV11-2 and TRBJ2-7, with D possibly matching TRBD1 (6 bases). Germline CDR1 reads SGHAT; CDR2 reads FQNNGV. V dropped 1 base and J dropped 0 bases, with 10 bases sitting between them. This CDR3 comprises 15 residues. CDR3 protein: CASSLVGQSSYEQYF. DNA for the CDR3: TGTGCCAGCAGCTTAGTCGGACAGAGCTCCTACGAGCAGTACTTC.

The chain combines TRBV4-2 with TRBJ2-7; 7 bases line up with TRBD2. This CDR3 spans 16 amino acids. The V segment lost 0 bases and the J segment 0 bases; nucleotides outside the gene matches: 5. The V gene's germline CDR1 is LGHNA and CDR2 YNFKEQ. The CDR3 is CASSQDHGLDSYEQYF. The CDR3 bases are TGTGCCAGCAGCCAAGATCACGGACTAGACTCCTACGAGCAGTACTTC.

The gene calls are TRBV3-1 (or the pseudogene TRBV3-2) and TRBJ1-2; TRBD1 might be the D (6 bases). V lost 3 bases and J 4 bases, leaving 9 bases between the germline ends. The CDR3 spans 13 residues. Germline loops: CDR1 LGHDT, CDR2 YNNKEL (reference sequence). CDR3 in DNA: TGTGCCAGCAGCCAGGTAGGGGGCTATGGCTACACCTTC. Residues: CASSQVGGYGYTF.

The chain has TRBV20-1 and TRBJ1-3, with TRBD1 matching over 7 bases. This CDR3 comprises 15 residues. Germline CDR1 reads DFQATT; CDR2 reads SNEGSKA (reference sequence). V lost 3 bases to trimming and J lost 0 bases; unmatched junction nucleotides: 5. The CDR3 bases are TGCAGTGCTAGTGGACAGGCGAGCTCTGGAAACACCATATATTTT. Protein: CSASGQASSGNTIYF.

The V and J genes are TRBV24-1 and TRBJ1-1; D gene unclear. With 3 bases removed from V and 0 bases from J, the gap between germline ends came to 10 bases. Germline V gives CDR1 KGHDR, CDR2 SFDVKD. This CDR3 comprises 15 residues. The CDR3 nucleotides are TGTGCCACCAGTGATGGACGTCGTCTGAACACTGAAGCTTTCTTT. This codes for CATSDGRRLNTEAFF.

The chain employs TRBV5-1 and TRBJ2-3, with TRBD2 as a possible D gene (6 bases). V was shortened by 8 bases and J by 2 bases, with 15 bases between the two germline ends. Germline CDR1 is SGHRS and CDR2 is YFSETQ. CDR3 length: 14 amino acids. CDR3: CASRGGATTDTQYF. DNA for the CDR3: TGCGCCAGTCGGGGCGGGGCCACCACAGATACGCAGTATTTT.

V gene TRBV3-1 (or the pseudogene TRBV3-2) combines with J gene TRBJ1-2, with a tentative D call TRBD1 (6 bases). From germline, CDR1 is LGHDT and CDR2 YNNKEL (reference sequence). With 0 bases removed from V and 5 bases from J, the gap between germline ends came to 10 bases. This CDR3 is built from 14 residues. The CDR3 nucleotides are TGTGCCAGCAGCCAAGATCAGGGGCGGTATGGCTACACCTTC. It codes for CASSQDQGRYGYTF.

CDR3 protein: CASRPLDGTSGTEAFF. CDR3 coding DNA: TGTGCCAGCAGACCCTTAGACGGGACCTCGGGCACTGAAGCTTTCTTT. The rearrangement links TRBV27 to TRBJ1-1; TRBD1 is a possible D gene (5 bases). This CDR3 contains 16 residues. Germline CDR1 MNHEY, CDR2 SMNVEV (reference sequence). The germline V and J ends were trimmed by 6 bases and 4 bases, with 21 bases remaining between them.

The chain has TRBV18 and TRBJ1-2; TRBD1 aligns across 10 bases. With 2 bases clipped from V and 0 bases from J, the junction kept 3 bases outside the gene matches. The V gene's germline CDR1 is KGHSH and CDR2 LQKENI. The CDR3 is 16 amino acids. The CDR3 DNA reads as TGTGCCAGCTCACCAATAGGGACAGGGGCTAACTATGGCTACACCTTC. Protein: CASSPIGTGANYGYTF.

V gene TRBV27 combines with J gene TRBJ1-5, with 10 bases fitting TRBD1. Trimming cost V 5 bases and J 1 base; bases outside gene matches: 8. The CDR3 has 17 residues. The germline V gene encodes CDR1 MNHEY and CDR2 SMNVEV (reference sequence). The DNA for the CDR3 is TGTGCCAGCAGTAGACAGGGGGCGCGTTTCAGCAATCAGCCCCAGCATTTT. It is translated as CASSRQGARFSNQPQHF.

The chain employs TRBV6-5 and TRBJ1-5; 7 bases align to TRBD1. The CDR3 is made up of 15 amino acids. Germline V lookup: CDR1 MNHEY, CDR2 SVGAGI. V lost 8 bases and J lost 3; bases outside the gene matches: 10. The CDR3 DNA sequence: TGTGCCAGCCGAGGGGACAGTCGGGTCAATCAGCCCCAGCATTTT. Its translation: CASRGDSRVNQPQHF.

The chain joins TRBV6-5 to TRBJ1-5; D possibly corresponds to TRBD1 (5 bases). Germline V gives CDR1 MNHEY, CDR2 SVGAGI. This CDR3 spans 13 amino acids. V lost 2 bases to trimming and J lost 7 bases, with 9 bases between them. CDR3 nucleotide sequence: TGTGCCAGCAGTTACCAAGGGGTACAGCCCCAGCATTTT. Translating it yields CASSYQGVQPQHF.

J is TRBJ2-7 and V is TRBV12-3 or TRBV12-4, with a weak D call TRBD2 (6 bases). V was shortened by 6 bases and J by 3 bases, with 12 bases between the two germline ends. The CDR3 consists of 13 residues. CDR3 region: CASSWRESYEQYF. Written as DNA, the CDR3 is TGTGCCAGCAGCTGGCGGGAAAGCTACGAGCAGTACTTC.

This clone was detected a few times. The chain uses TRBV10-2 and TRBJ1-1; D not certain. Trimming pared 2 bases from V and 7 bases from J, leaving 2 bases between. The CDR3 consists of 10 residues. The germline V gene has CDR1 WSHSY and CDR2 SAAADI. CDR3 amino acids: CASSEGEAFF. CDR3 bases: TGCGCCAGCAGTGAGGGTGAAGCTTTCTTT.

The V and J genes are TRBV6-5 and TRBJ2-1; D is possibly TRBD1 (6 bases). The V gene lost 2 bases and the J gene lost 2 bases, with 10 bases spanning the gap. The CDR3 covers 15 residues. Germline CDR1 is MNHEY and CDR2 is SVGAGI. CDR3 sequence: CASSYSGQPYNEQFF. As DNA, the CDR3 is TGTGCCAGCAGTTACAGCGGACAGCCCTACAATGAGCAGTTCTTC.

The chain uses TRBV7-3 and TRBJ2-3; D might be TRBD1 (6 bases). The CDR3 is 14 residues long. Trimming took off 3 bases at V and 4 bases at J, with 11 bases between the two ends. Germline assignment: CDR1 SGHTA and CDR2 FQGTGA. CDR3 residues: CASSFFQGSDTQYF. The CDR3 nucleotides read TGTGCCAGCAGCTTCTTTCAGGGGTCAGATACGCAGTATTTT.

This rearrangement joins TRBV6-5 to TRBJ2-5, with 10 positions matching TRBD2. V lost 2 bases and J lost 4; bases outside the gene matches: 7. CDR3 size: 16 residues. Germline lookup yields CDR1 MNHEY and CDR2 SVGAGI. DNA of the CDR3: TGTGCCAGCAGTTACGCTAGCGGGAGAGGGGTAGAGACCCAGTACTTC. Amino acid sequence: CASSYASGRGVETQYF.

The chain links TRBV5-8 to TRBJ1-5, with 9 bases matching TRBD1. CDR1 and CDR2 from the germline V gene are SGHTS and YDEGEE. The J segment lost 0 bases and the V segment lost 2 bases, leaving 6 bases of the junction unmatched. The CDR3 is made up of 17 amino acids. The DNA for the CDR3 is TGTGCCAGCAGCTTAAGGACAGGGGCCTATAGCAATCAGCCCCAGCATTTT. It specifies CASSLRTGAYSNQPQHF.

The chain is built from TRBV27 and TRBJ1-5; D call uncertain. CDR1 and CDR2 (germline): MNHEY, SMNVEV (reference sequence). V lost 1 base and J 0 bases, leaving 7 bases between the germline ends. This CDR3 region has 15 residues. The chain's CDR3 is CASSLFPYSNQPQHF. DNA for the CDR3: TGTGCCAGCAGTTTATTCCCCTATAGCAATCAGCCCCAGCATTTT.

V usage is TRBV14 and J usage is TRBJ1-4; D unresolved. V was pared by 1 base and J by 3 bases, with 15 bases between. The germline CDR1 and CDR2 sequences are SGHDN and FVKESK. This CDR3 is built from 17 residues. The DNA of the CDR3 is TGTGCCAGCAGCCAAGGAGCCTTTTCGCGGGCTAATGAAAAACTGTTTTTT. Its translation: CASSQGAFSRANEKLFF. The variable domain in full, with the rest retrieved from reference TRBV14 and TRBJ1-4, is EAGVTQFPSHSVIEKGQTVTLRCDPISGHDNLYWYRRVMGKEIKFLLHFVKESKQDESGMPNNRFLAERTGGTYSTLKVQPAELEDSGVYFCASSQGAFSRANEKLFFGSGTQLSVL.

In DNA form, the CDR3 reads TGTGCCAGCAGTTACAACAGGGGCACTAATGAAAAACTGTTTTTT. It encodes CASSYNRGTNEKLFF. V and J are TRBV6-5 and TRBJ1-4, with 7 bases fitting TRBD1. This CDR3 region has 15 residues. V shed 2 bases, J shed 2 bases, and the junction held 2 bases outside the gene matches. Germline V gives CDR1 MNHEY, CDR2 SVGAGI.

This sequence joins TRBV6-6 and TRBJ1-5, with a weak D call TRBD1 (6 bases). Looked up from germline, CDR1 is MNHNY and CDR2 is SVGAGI (reference sequence). The ends were cut back, 5 bases at V and 0 bases at J, with 17 bases in the middle. The CDR3 contains 17 residues. CDR3 nucleotides: TGTGCCAGCAGTCCAATAACAGGGATAGGTAGCAATCAGCCCCAGCATTTT. This codes for CASSPITGIGSNQPQHF.

V gene TRBV12-5 combines with J gene TRBJ2-3; TRBD2 agrees at 12 bases. The V segment lost 0 bases and the J segment 0 bases; nucleotides outside the gene matches: 7. From germline, CDR1 is LGHNT and CDR2 FRNRAP. This CDR3 has 19 residues. The CDR3 reads CASGLVGLAGGISTDTQYF. The CDR3 DNA sequence: TGTGCTAGTGGTTTGGTCGGCCTAGCGGGGGGGATAAGCACAGATACGCAGTATTTT.

This clone was observed a single time. The V and J genes are TRBV6-4 and TRBJ2-1; TRBD2 agrees at 11 bases. J gave up 0 bases and V 2 bases, and 3 bases lay outside the gene matches. This CDR3 has 17 residues. CDR1 MRHNA and CDR2 SNTAGT come from the germline V gene. CDR3 in DNA: TGTGCCAGCAGTGACAGGGGACTAGCGGCCTCCTACAATGAGCAGTTCTTC. It encodes CASSDRGLAASYNEQFF.

This clone has a single count. The chain has TRBV5-1 and TRBJ1-1; D call uncertain. There are 15 residues in the CDR3. The V end was cut by 10 bases, the J end by 0 bases, with 19 bases between. Germline loops: CDR1 SGHRS, CDR2 YFSETQ. The DNA of the CDR3 is TGCGCCTCCCGAAGGGTTCCTAACATGAACACTGAAGCTTTCTTT. Amino acids: CASRRVPNMNTEAFF.

The chain combines TRBV30 with TRBJ1-5, with D perhaps TRBD1 (6 bases). V lost 4 bases to trimming and J lost 1 base, with 8 bases between them. Germline CDR1 reads GTSNPN; CDR2 reads SVGIG (reference sequence). This CDR3 has 13 residues. CDR3 in amino acids: CAWTTGSNQPQHF. Here the CDR3 DNA reads TGTGCCTGGACTACAGGGAGCAATCAGCCCCAGCATTTT.

The chain carries TRBV28 and TRBJ2-7; the match to TRBD2 covers 8 bases. With V trimmed by 6 bases and J by 4 bases, 11 bases remained unmatched. From germline, CDR1 is MDHEN and CDR2 SYDVKM. CDR3 length equals 15 residues. The CDR3 is CASSISLAGRYEQYF. DNA of the CDR3: TGTGCCAGCAGCATTTCTTTAGCGGGAAGGTACGAGCAGTACTTC.

Only a few counts were recorded for this clone. The V gene is TRBV10-3, the J gene TRBJ1-5; D is ambiguous. V was pared by 4 bases and J by 1 base, with 8 bases between. Germline values: CDR1 ENHRY, CDR2 SYGVKD. There are 14 residues in the CDR3. In DNA form, the CDR3 reads TGTGCCATCAGTGTCGGCGGGAGCAATCAGCCCCAGCATTTT. Protein product: CAISVGGSNQPQHF.

This clone was found once. The V call is TRBV5-1, the J call TRBJ1-1; D uncertain. V gave up 7 bases and J gave up 4 bases, with 14 bases separating them. Germline values: CDR1 SGHRS, CDR2 YFSETQ. This CDR3 region has 13 residues. CDR3 residues: CASGGETATEAFF. CDR3 bases: TGCGCCAGCGGAGGTGAAACAGCCACTGAAGCTTTCTTT.

This clone showed up just once. This chain uses TRBV7-2 with TRBJ1-1, with D possibly TRBD1 on 6 matching bases. The CDR3 sequence is 17 residues long. Germline CDR1 is SGHTA and CDR2 is FQGNSA. Between the trimmed V and J ends, which lost 1 base and 1 base, there was a span of 16 bases. CDR3 sequence reads: CASSLDFAGEGNTEAFF. CDR3 in DNA: TGTGCCAGCAGCTTAGATTTTGCAGGGGAGGGGAACACTGAAGCTTTCTTT.

The J gene is TRBJ2-1, the V gene TRBV9, with D uncertain. V was clipped by 2 bases and J by 5 bases, with 20 bases between them. The CDR3 totals 17 residues. Germline CDR1 is SGDLS and CDR2 is YYNGEE. DNA for the CDR3: TGTGCCAGCAGCGTCCCATTAGGCGGTGCTCCCAACAATGAGCAGTTCTTC. It translates to CASSVPLGGAPNNEQFF.

The J gene is TRBJ1-6, the V gene TRBV19; D is undetermined. The V and J ends lost 10 bases and 14 bases respectively, with 27 bases between them. CDR3 length: 15 amino acids. Germline CDR1 is LNHDA and CDR2 is SQIVND (reference sequence). Written as DNA, the CDR3 is TGTGCCACCGCTTTAAGCGCGGACCCACTCTTAACCCTCCACTTT. Its protein product is CATALSADPLLTLHF.